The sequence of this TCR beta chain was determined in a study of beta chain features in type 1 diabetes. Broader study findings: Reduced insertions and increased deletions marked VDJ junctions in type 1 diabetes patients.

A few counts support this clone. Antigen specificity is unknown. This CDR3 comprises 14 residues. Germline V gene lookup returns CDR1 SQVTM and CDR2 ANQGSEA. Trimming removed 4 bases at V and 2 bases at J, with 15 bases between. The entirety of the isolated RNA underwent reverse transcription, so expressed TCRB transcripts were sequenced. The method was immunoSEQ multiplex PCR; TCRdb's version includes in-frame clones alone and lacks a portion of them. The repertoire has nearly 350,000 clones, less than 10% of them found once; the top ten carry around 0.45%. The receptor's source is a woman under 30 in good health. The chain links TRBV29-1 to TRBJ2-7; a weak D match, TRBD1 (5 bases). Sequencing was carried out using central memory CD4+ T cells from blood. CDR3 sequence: CSVARRVGPYEQYF. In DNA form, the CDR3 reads TGCAGCGTTGCCCGCAGGGTGGGGCCCTACGAGCAGTACTTC.